Presented here are 28 T cell receptor beta chains from one specimen sequenced in a study of blood T cell repertoires in COVID-19. Libraries were prepared by immunoSEQ multiplex PCR; TCRdb keeps only in-frame clonotypes and omits some of them. This table holds roughly 200,000 clones, approximately 83% found once. The source material was peripheral blood. The receptors shown here come from a man over 45 with active or convalescent COVID-19.

The rearrangement joins TRBV19 to TRBJ2-7; 7 bases agree with TRBD2. J gave up 7 bases and V 8 bases, and 8 bases lay outside the gene matches. Looked up from germline, CDR1 is LNHDA and CDR2 is SQIVND (reference sequence). There are 12 residues in the CDR3. The CDR3 loop reads CASSTNGGEQYF. CDR3 in DNA: TGTGCCAGTTCAACGAACGGGGGGGAGCAGTACTTC.

This clone was seen more than once but under ten times. J is TRBJ1-5 and V is TRBV2, with D possibly matching TRBD1 (6 bases). There are 15 residues in the CDR3. V gave up 5 bases and J gave up 2 bases, with 13 bases separating them. CDR1 and CDR2 (germline): SNHLY, FYNNEI. The DNA of the CDR3 is TGTGCCAGCAGTTCCCAGGGGCAGGGCAATCAGCCCCAGCATTTT. Translation gives CASSSQGQGNQPQHF.

The CDR3 coding sequence is TGTGCCAGCTCACCACTGAACGGGGGCACAGATACGCAGTATTTT. This codes for CASSPLNGGTDTQYF. This chain links TRBV18 with TRBJ2-3, with D possibly matching TRBD2 (5 bases). Germline V gene sequence: CDR1 KGHSH, CDR2 LQKENI. V shed 1 base and J shed 1 base, with 9 bases lying between them. The CDR3 is 15 residues long.

The V gene is TRBV28, the J gene TRBJ1-2; unclear D gene. CDR1 and CDR2 (germline): MDHEN, SYDVKM. V was pared by 6 bases and J by 3 bases, with 11 bases between. This CDR3 is built from 13 residues. This CDR3 reads CASSPRPDYGYTF. CDR3 DNA: TGTGCCAGCAGCCCCCGCCCAGACTATGGCTACACCTTC.

With regard to this clone: This sample also contains other DNA sequences that code for the same CDR3. The rearrangement joins TRBV19 to TRBJ1-4, with D tentatively TRBD1 (5 bases). Trimming removed 5 bases from V and 3 bases from J, with 7 bases in between. Germline-derived CDR1 and CDR2 are LNHDA and SQIVND (reference sequence). CDR3 length equals 13 residues. The CDR3 region is CASSGQANEKLFF. The CDR3 nucleotides read TGTGCCAGTAGTGGACAAGCTAATGAAAAACTGTTTTTT.

The chain couples TRBV7-6 to TRBJ2-3; 10 nucleotides align to TRBD2. Unmatched junction bases numbered 2, after V lost 4 bases and J lost 1 base. The germline V gene has CDR1 SGHVS and CDR2 FNYEAQ. The CDR3 length is 15 residues. CDR3 region: CASSSGTSGTDTQYF. CDR3 in DNA: TGTGCCAGCAGCTCCGGGACTAGCGGCACAGATACGCAGTATTTT.

V gene TRBV6-5 combines with J gene TRBJ1-1; 9 bases fit TRBD1. Trimming removed 4 bases from V and 4 bases from J; junction bases left unmatched: 1. The length of the CDR3 is 13 residues. Looked up from germline, CDR1 is MNHEY and CDR2 is SVGAGI. CDR3 protein: CASSWDRVTEAFF. DNA for the CDR3: TGTGCCAGCAGTTGGGACAGGGTCACTGAAGCTTTCTTT.

The rearrangement links TRBV27 to TRBJ1-2; weak D call: TRBD1 (6 bases). Trimming left V 5 bases short and J 1 base short, with 14 bases between. This CDR3 comprises 15 residues. Germline values: CDR1 MNHEY, CDR2 SMNVEV (reference sequence). The CDR3 bases are TGTGCCAGCAGTCAACAGGGTCTGGGTAACTATGGCTACACCTTC. Translation gives CASSQQGLGNYGYTF.

This clone has just one count. J is TRBJ2-5 and V is TRBV27; 9 bases agree with TRBD1. Germline values: CDR1 MNHEY, CDR2 SMNVEV (reference sequence). CDR3 length: 15 residues. V shed 8 bases, J shed 4 bases, and the junction held 11 bases outside the gene matches. This chain's CDR3 is CASQHSQGAGETQYF. As DNA, the CDR3 is TGTGCCAGCCAGCATTCACAGGGGGCGGGAGAGACCCAGTACTTC.

In its sample, this clone was seen many times. The chain joins TRBV3-1 (or the pseudogene TRBV3-2) to TRBJ2-1; TRBD2 aligns across 9 bases. With 11 bases clipped from V and 1 base from J, the junction kept 21 bases outside the gene matches. The CDR3 is 19 residues long. Germline V gene data show CDR1 as LGHDT and CDR2 as YNNKEL (reference sequence). For the CDR3, the DNA is TGTGCCCCCAGCCAAGATTGGGGCGGGGGGGCCAGGTCCTACAATGAGCAGTTCTTC. It encodes CAPSQDWGGGARSYNEQFF.

The rearrangement joins TRBV28 to TRBJ1-2, with 8 nucleotides matching TRBD1. With 5 bases clipped from V and 2 bases from J, the junction kept 7 bases outside the gene matches. The CDR3 totals 15 residues. Germline V gives CDR1 MDHEN, CDR2 SYDVKM. DNA for the CDR3: TGTGCCAGCAGTCCCGGGACAGGACGAAACTATGGCTACACCTTC. The encoded protein is CASSPGTGRNYGYTF.

The genes are TRBV7-9 and TRBJ1-6; weak D call: TRBD1 (5 bases). The germline CDR1 and CDR2 sequences are SEHNR and FQNEAQ (reference sequence). V lost 5 bases and J 5 bases, leaving 7 bases between the germline ends. The CDR3 runs to 13 residues. The CDR3 nucleotides read TGTGCCAGCAGCCCAGGGAATAATTCACCCCTCCACTTT. Translating it yields CASSPGNNSPLHF.

V is TRBV14 and J is TRBJ2-7, with a weak D call TRBD1 (5 bases). The CDR3 extends over 11 amino acids. Germline CDR1 and CDR2: SGHDN and FVKESK. Trimming took off 4 bases at V and 7 bases at J, with 8 bases between the two ends. The CDR3 is CASSRTFEQYF. The CDR3 DNA reads as TGTGCCAGCAGCCGGACATTTGAGCAGTACTTC.

V gene TRBV28 combines with J gene TRBJ1-1; D may be TRBD1 (5 bases). Trimming took off 5 bases at V and 0 bases at J, with 10 bases between the two ends. The CDR3 has 14 amino acids. From germline, CDR1 is MDHEN and CDR2 SYDVKM. This CDR3 reads CASSRQGLNTEAFF. CDR3 bases: TGTGCCAGCAGTCGTCAGGGTCTGAACACTGAAGCTTTCTTT.

Only a few counts were recorded for this clone. This chain connects TRBV30 to TRBJ1-5, with D possibly TRBD1 on 5 matching bases. Trimming took off 1 base at V and 5 bases at J, with 9 bases between the two ends. CDR1 GTSNPN and CDR2 SVGIG come from the germline V gene (reference sequence). There are 13 residues in the CDR3. For the CDR3, the DNA is TGTGCCTGGAGTGGCAGGGTTGATCAGCCCCAGCATTTT. As protein: CAWSGRVDQPQHF.

The chain links TRBV3-1 (or the pseudogene TRBV3-2) to TRBJ1-5; TRBD1 is a possible D gene (5 bases). CDR1 and CDR2 (germline): LGHDT, YNNKEL (reference sequence). CDR3 length: 13 residues. V lost 11 bases and J 1 base, leaving 12 bases between the germline ends. The CDR3 DNA is TGTGCCTGCGGGGGGGAGAGCAATCAGCCCCAGCATTTT. Its translation: CACGGESNQPQHF.

The rearrangement joins TRBV30 to TRBJ2-3; 7 bases match TRBD2. CDR1 is GTSNPN and CDR2 is SVGIG in the germline V gene (reference sequence). The V and J ends lost 4 bases and 6 bases, in that order; junction bases with no gene match: 7. The CDR3 runs to 13 residues. The CDR3: CAWIGGGVDTQYF. Here the CDR3 DNA reads TGTGCCTGGATTGGTGGGGGGGTGGATACGCAGTATTTT.

The V call is TRBV25-1, the J call TRBJ1-3; D unclear. The CDR3 sequence is 15 residues long. Between the trimmed V and J ends, which lost 10 bases and 0 bases, there was a span of 16 bases. From germline, CDR1 is MGHDK and CDR2 SYGVNS. Written as DNA, the CDR3 is TGTGCCACCTCGTTGGGCACCAGCTCTGGAAACACCATATATTTT. This translates into CATSLGTSSGNTIYF.

Only a few counts were recorded for this clone. The genes are TRBV6-2 or TRBV6-3 and TRBJ2-7; weak D call: TRBD2 (5 bases). V was trimmed by 5 bases and J by 2 bases, leaving 13 bases between them. This CDR3 comprises 14 residues. Germline values: CDR1 MNHEY, CDR2 SVGEGT. The CDR3 loop is CASSPDSAPYEQYF. CDR3 DNA sequence: TGTGCCAGCAGTCCGGACTCGGCCCCCTACGAGCAGTACTTC.

The chain is built from TRBV6-5 and TRBJ1-2; D may be TRBD1 (5 bases). The CDR3 has 14 amino acids. The V end lost 0 bases, the J end lost 5 bases, and 10 bases lay between the germline ends. In germline, CDR1 is MNHEY, CDR2 SVGAGI. CDR3 in amino acids: CASSYSQGGYGYTF. In nucleotides, the CDR3 is TGTGCCAGCAGTTACTCTCAGGGAGGGTATGGCTACACCTTC.

J is TRBJ1-4 and V is TRBV6-5; 7 bases are shared with TRBD1. The germline V gene encodes CDR1 MNHEY and CDR2 SVGAGI. Trimming at V came to 8 bases and at J to 3 bases, leaving 3 bases not matched to a gene. The CDR3 extends over 13 amino acids. The CDR3 region has the DNA TGTGCCAGCCACAGGGGCCCTAATGAAAAACTGTTTTTT. Its translation: CASHRGPNEKLFF.

The J gene is TRBJ2-7, the V gene TRBV28; 7 bases agree with TRBD2. The CDR3 extends over 16 amino acids. Germline loops: CDR1 MDHEN, CDR2 SYDVKM. V shed 5 bases and J 2 bases; nucleotides not matched to a gene: 12. CDR3 region: CASSQLTGGITYEQYF. For the CDR3, the DNA is TGTGCCAGCAGTCAACTTACGGGGGGTATCACCTACGAGCAGTACTTC.

This clone was recorded only once. The chain combines TRBV5-1 with TRBJ2-6; TRBD1 aligns across 7 bases. There are 16 residues in the CDR3. Germline V gene data show CDR1 as SGHRS and CDR2 as YFSETQ. With 4 bases clipped from V and 1 base from J, the junction kept 5 bases outside the gene matches. The CDR3 region has the DNA TGCGCCAGCAGCCTTCAGGGGGTATCTGGGGCCAACGTCCTGACTTTC. Protein: CASSLQGVSGANVLTF.

The chain links TRBV6-1 to TRBJ2-7, with 8 bases lining up with TRBD1. The CDR3 is made up of 14 amino acids. Germline CDR1 MNHNS, CDR2 SASEGT. V shed 3 bases and J 5 bases; nucleotides not matched to a gene: 6. The CDR3 loop reads CASSDDRGLDEQYF. DNA for the CDR3: TGTGCCAGCAGTGATGACAGGGGATTGGACGAGCAGTACTTC.

This chain links TRBV25-1 with TRBJ2-7, with a possible D match to TRBD1 (5 bases). Germline V gene sequence: CDR1 MGHDK, CDR2 SYGVNS. The V end was cut by 3 bases, the J end by 0 bases, with 12 bases between. This CDR3 is 15 amino acids long. Here the CDR3 reads CASSDVGQDSYEQYF. The CDR3 DNA reads TGTGCCAGCAGTGACGTGGGGCAGGACTCCTACGAGCAGTACTTC.

A single count supports this clone. The J gene is TRBJ2-3, the V gene TRBV3-1 (or the pseudogene TRBV3-2); D gene unclear. Germline assignment: CDR1 LGHDT and CDR2 YNNKEL (reference sequence). The CDR3 has 13 residues. V gave up 0 bases and J gave up 10 bases, with 11 bases separating them. The CDR3 sequence: CASSQDAVMAQYF. In DNA form, the CDR3 reads TGTGCCAGCAGCCAAGATGCAGTGATGGCGCAGTATTTT.

V is TRBV5-6 and J is TRBJ1-2, with 7 bases aligning to TRBD1. The ends lost 0 bases at V and 5 bases at J; junction bases unmatched: 4. CDR3 length equals 14 residues. Germline V gene lookup returns CDR1 SGHDT and CDR2 YYEEEE. The CDR3 DNA is TGTGCCAGCAGCTTGGTTGGCAGGGGGTATGGCTACACCTTC. This codes for CASSLVGRGYGYTF.

The J gene is TRBJ1-2, the V gene TRBV19, with D maybe TRBD1 (5 bases). V was shortened by 1 base and J by 5 bases, with 8 bases between the two germline ends. The CDR3 length is 13 residues. Germline V CDR1 and CDR2: LNHDA, SQIVND (reference sequence). CDR3 sequence: CASSIGTFYGYTF. CDR3 DNA sequence: TGTGCCAGTAGTATAGGGACATTTTATGGCTACACCTTC. The entire variable domain, with the rest obtained from reference TRBV19 and TRBJ1-2, is as follows: DGGITQSPKYLFRKEGQNVTLSCEQNLNHDAMYWYRQDPGQGLRLIYYSQIVNDFQKGDIAEGYSVSREKKESFPLTVTSAQKNPTAFYLCASSIGTFYGYTFGSGTRLTVV.